The 2 T cell receptor beta chains below were found in one sample sequenced in a study of blood T cell repertoires in COVID-19. Libraries were prepared by immunoSEQ multiplex PCR; TCRdb keeps only in-frame clonotypes and omits some of them. The sample records fewer than 50,000 clones, around 94% being singletons. The specimen sequenced was peripheral blood. Source of these receptors: a man aged 45 to 65 with COVID-19, enrolled during active disease.

The chain carries TRBV7-2 and TRBJ2-1; TRBD2 matches 8 bases. V shed 4 bases and J 0 bases; nucleotides not matched to a gene: 5. The CDR3 runs to 16 residues. From germline, CDR1 is SGHTA and CDR2 FQGNSA. This chain's CDR3 is CASSSLADSSYNEQFF. The CDR3 DNA reads TGTGCCAGCAGCTCACTAGCGGACAGCTCCTACAATGAGCAGTTCTTC.

J is TRBJ2-1 and V is TRBV3-1 (or the pseudogene TRBV3-2); possibly TRBD1 for D (6 bases). Trimming removed 4 bases from V and 5 bases from J, with 12 bases in between. Germline-derived CDR1 and CDR2 are LGHDT and YNNKEL (reference sequence). The CDR3 length is 14 residues. For the CDR3, the DNA is TGTGCCAGCAGCCGGGTGGGGGCGGACAATGAGCAGTTCTTC. Translation: CASSRVGADNEQFF.